Included here is one T cell receptor (beta chain) sequence, with context. As yet, its antigen is unknown. The sample originates from a study of cytomegalovirus exposure and HLA in healthy donors. Overall study: Samples from HLA-typed donors yielded about 85 million unique TCRs in an early data release.

The V segment lost 8 bases and the J segment 3 bases; nucleotides outside the gene matches: 0. This CDR3 is 11 amino acids long. Germline V gene lookup returns CDR1 SGHRS and CDR2 YFSETQ. The PCR made use of 60 Vbeta and 13 Jbeta primers. Using immunoSEQ multiplex PCR, the repertoire was profiled, and TCRdb retains in-frame clones only, with some absent. The table records about 160,000 clones, 77% of them present only once. Study conclusions and caveats: According to a later analysis, donors in an Asian-associated ancestry cluster reportedly had fewer N-insertions than the roughly 720-donor mean.

The chain joins TRBV5-1 to TRBJ2-7, with TRBD1 matching 9 bases. This TCR came from a young man in good health and CMV-seropositive. The sample consisted of PBMCs. The CDR3 sequence is CARDRGYEQYF. The CDR3 DNA is TGCGCCAGGGACAGGGGCTACGAGCAGTACTTC.